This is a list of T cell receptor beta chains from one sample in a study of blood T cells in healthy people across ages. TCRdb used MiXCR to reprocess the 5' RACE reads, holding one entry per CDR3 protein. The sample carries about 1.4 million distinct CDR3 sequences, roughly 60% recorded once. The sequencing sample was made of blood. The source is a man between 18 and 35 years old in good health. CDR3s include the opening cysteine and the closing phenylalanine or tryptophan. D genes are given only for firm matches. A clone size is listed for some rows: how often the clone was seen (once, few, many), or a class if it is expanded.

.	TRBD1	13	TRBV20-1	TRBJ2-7	CSASGTGHYEQYF	TGCAGTGCTTCCGGGACAGGGCACTACGAGCAGTACTTC
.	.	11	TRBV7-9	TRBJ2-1	CASSFRGEQFF	TGTGCCAGCAGCTTTAGAGGCGAGCAGTTCTTC
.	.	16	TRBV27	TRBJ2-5	CASSFNWDSRQETQYF	TGTGCCAGCAGTTTTAACTGGGACTCCAGACAAGAGACCCAGTACTTC
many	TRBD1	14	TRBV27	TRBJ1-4	CASRGQGRNEKLFF	TGTGCCAGCAGGGGACAGGGGCGGAATGAAAAACTGTTTTTT
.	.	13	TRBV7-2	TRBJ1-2	CASSYDSNYGYTF	TGTGCCAGCAGTTACGACAGTAACTATGGCTACACCTTC
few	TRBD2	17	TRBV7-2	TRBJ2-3	CASSEGAGGSSTDTQYF	TGTGCCAGCAGCGAAGGGGCGGGGGGGTCTAGCACAGATACGCAGTATTTT
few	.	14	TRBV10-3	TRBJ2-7	CAISDDRTRYEQYF	TGTGCCATCAGTGATGATAGGACCCGCTACGAGCAGTACTTC
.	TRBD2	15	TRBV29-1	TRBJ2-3	CSVARLGAGTDTQYF	TGCAGCGTGGCCCGTCTGGGAGCGGGGACAGATACGCAGTATTTT
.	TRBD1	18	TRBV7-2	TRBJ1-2	CASSPPPGQGGRDYGYTF	TGTGCCAGCAGCCCCCCCCCGGGACAAGGGGGCCGAGACTATGGCTACACCTTC
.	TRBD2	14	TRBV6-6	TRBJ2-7	CASSVGLRKDEQYF	TGTGCCAGCAGTGTGGGACTAAGGAAGGATGAGCAGTACTTC
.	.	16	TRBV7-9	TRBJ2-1	CASSLVGPGSYNEQFF	TGTGCCAGCAGCTTAGTAGGCCCTGGGTCCTACAATGAGCAGTTCTTC
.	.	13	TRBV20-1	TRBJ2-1	CSAAGSLYNEQFF	TGCAGTGCCGCAGGATCCCTTTACAATGAGCAGTTCTTC
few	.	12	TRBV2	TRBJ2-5	CASIEVEETQYF	TGTGCCAGCATCGAGGTTGAAGAGACCCAGTACTTC
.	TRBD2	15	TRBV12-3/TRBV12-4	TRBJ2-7	CASRLGLAGDYEQYF	TGTGCCAGCAGGCTCGGACTAGCGGGAGACTACGAGCAGTACTTC
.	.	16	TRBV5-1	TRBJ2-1	CASSLDPPGSYNEQFF	TGCGCCAGCAGCTTGGACCCCCCGGGGTCCTACAATGAGCAGTTCTTC
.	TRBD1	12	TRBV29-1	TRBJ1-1	CSVEGTGVEAFF	TGCAGCGTTGAAGGCACAGGGGTGGAAGCTTTCTTT
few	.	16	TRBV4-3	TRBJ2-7	CASSQYLGDRSYEQYF	TGCGCCAGCAGCCAATATTTAGGTGACCGCTCCTACGAGCAGTACTTC
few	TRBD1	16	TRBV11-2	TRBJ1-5	CASSLLPGQHNQPQHF	TGTGCCAGCAGCTTGCTCCCGGGACAGCATAATCAGCCCCAGCATTTT
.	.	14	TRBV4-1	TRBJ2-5	CASSQDRQQETQYF	TGCGCCAGCAGCCAAGATCGACAGCAAGAGACCCAGTACTTC
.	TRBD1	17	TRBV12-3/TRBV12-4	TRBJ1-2	CASSFRPRTGANYGYTF	TGTGCCAGCAGTTTCCGACCTCGGACAGGGGCCAACTATGGCTACACCTTC
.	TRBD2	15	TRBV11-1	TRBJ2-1	CASSLRTSGMHEQFF	TGTGCCAGCAGCTTAAGGACTAGCGGGATGCATGAGCAGTTCTTC
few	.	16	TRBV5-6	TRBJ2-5	CASSLRTSNLRETQYF	TGTGCCAGCAGCTTGAGGACGAGTAACCTTAGAGAGACCCAGTACTTC
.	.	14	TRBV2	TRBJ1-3	CASRLQSSGNTIYF	TGTGCCAGCAGGCTACAGAGCTCTGGAAACACCATATATTTT
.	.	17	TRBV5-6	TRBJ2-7	CASSLKPSAGVPYEQYF	TGTGCCAGCAGCTTAAAGCCCTCTGCAGGAGTACCATACGAGCAGTACTTC
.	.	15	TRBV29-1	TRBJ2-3	CSVEGSIFDTDTQYF	TGCAGCGTTGAAGGGTCTATCTTTGACACAGATACGCAGTATTTT
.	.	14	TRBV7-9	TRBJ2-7	CASSYYGGTYEQYF	TGTGCCAGCAGCTATTATGGGGGGACCTACGAGCAGTACTTC
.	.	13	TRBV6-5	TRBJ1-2	CASSYGPRYGYTF	TGTGCCAGCAGTTACGGTCCTCGCTATGGCTACACCTTC
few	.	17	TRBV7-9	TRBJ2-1	CASSERPEVSSYNEQFF	TGTGCCAGCAGCGAAAGGCCGGAGGTGAGCTCCTACAATGAGCAGTTCTTC
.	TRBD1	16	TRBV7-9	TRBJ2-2	CASSRLGQHPTGELFF	TGTGCCAGCAGTCGGCTGGGACAGCACCCCACCGGGGAGCTGTTTTTT
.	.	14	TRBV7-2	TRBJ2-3	CASSQNTGLDTQYF	TGTGCCAGCAGCCAAAACACAGGGTTGGATACGCAGTATTTT
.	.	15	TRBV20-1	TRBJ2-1	CSARGLGGTYNEQFF	TGCAGTGCTAGAGGGTTAGGGGGGACCTACAATGAGCAGTTCTTC
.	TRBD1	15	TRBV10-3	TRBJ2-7	CAIRGRQGESYEQYF	TGTGCCATCAGGGGGAGACAGGGGGAATCCTACGAGCAGTACTTC
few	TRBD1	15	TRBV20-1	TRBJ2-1	CSAPYSQGDIGEQFF	TGCAGTGCTCCCTACTCACAGGGGGATATTGGTGAGCAGTTCTTC